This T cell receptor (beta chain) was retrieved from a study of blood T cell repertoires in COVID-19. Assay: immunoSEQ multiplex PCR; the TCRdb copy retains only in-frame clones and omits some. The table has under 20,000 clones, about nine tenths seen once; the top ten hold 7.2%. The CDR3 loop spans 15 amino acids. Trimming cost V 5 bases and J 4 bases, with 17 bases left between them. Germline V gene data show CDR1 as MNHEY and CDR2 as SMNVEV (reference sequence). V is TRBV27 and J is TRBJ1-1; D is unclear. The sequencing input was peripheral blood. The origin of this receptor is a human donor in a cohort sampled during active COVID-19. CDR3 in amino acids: CASSQRLVSSTEAFF. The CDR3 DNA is TGTGCCAGCAGTCAGCGCCTCGTTTCGTCCACTGAAGCTTTCTTT.